This T cell receptor beta chain was found in a study of T-cell reconstitution after alpha-beta-depleted transplantation in children. A TCRbeta library incorporating unique molecular identifiers was prepared. TCRdb itself ran the PCR reads through MiXCR, one entry per CDR3 protein. The sample includes some 340,000 distinct CDR3 sequences, 10% seen only once; the top ten take 2% to 2.5%. The table lists this clonotype with a few counts. Trimming stripped 0 bases from V and 4 bases from J, with 11 bases between. The germline V gene encodes CDR1 SGDLS and CDR2 YYNGEE. This CDR3 comprises 15 residues. The material was PBMCs from the stem cell graft donor, obtained from the stem cell graft. This sequence originates from a human donor who donated a stem cell graft to a child with acute lymphoblastic leukemia. The chain uses TRBV9 and TRBJ2-1; D may be TRBD1 (5 bases). CDR3 DNA: TGTGCCAGCAGCGTAGAAGGGGAAGGGTACAATGAGCAGTTCTTC. Its protein is CASSVEGEGYNEQFF. Drawing the rest from reference TRBV9 and TRBJ2-1, the complete variable domain is DSGVTQTPKHLITATGQRVTLRCSPRSGDLSVYWYQQSLDQGLQFLIQYYNGEERAKGNILERFSAQQFPDLHSELNLSSLELGDSALYFCASSVEGEGYNEQFFGPGTRLTVL.